The 16 T cell receptor beta chains in this list originate from one sample, sequenced in a study of T cells in Graves' hyperthyroidism and ophthalmopathy. Amplification targeted TCR beta CDR3 regions from RNA transcripts. In the first-round RT-PCR of the TCR CDR3, the HTBI primer set was used. TCRdb re-analysed the multiplex PCR reads in MiXCR, keeping a single row per CDR3 protein. The table shows approximately 640,000 distinct CDR3 sequences, with 15% to 20% occurring only once. The specimen was blood. The receptors here all came from a man in his forties or fifties with Graves' hyperthyroidism.

This clonotype was seen ten or more times. This chain links TRBV11-1 with TRBJ2-7; the match to TRBD1 covers 7 bases. Trimming took 2 bases from V and 6 from J; bases not matched to a gene: 7. CDR3 length: 14 amino acids. Germline CDR1 is SGHAT and CDR2 is FQDESV (reference sequence). CDR3 residues: CASSLNRGPSEQYF. CDR3 DNA: TGTGCCAGCAGCTTAAACAGGGGACCCAGCGAGCAGTACTTC.

This clonotype was counted ten times or more. The chain joins TRBV3-1 to TRBJ2-7; 10 bases align to TRBD1. Trimming cost V 4 bases and J 5 bases; bases outside gene matches: 5. This CDR3 has 14 residues. Germline V lookup: CDR1 LGHDT, CDR2 YNNKEL (reference sequence). In nucleotides, the CDR3 is TGTGCCAGCAGCCTCAGGGACAGGGGCGACGAGCAGTACTTC. This translates into CASSLRDRGDEQYF.

This clonotype came up a few times. V gene TRBV30 combines with J gene TRBJ1-2, with 7 positions matching TRBD1. In germline, CDR1 is GTSNPN, CDR2 SVGIG (reference sequence). The trim removed 7 bases at V and 8 bases at J, leaving 10 bases unmatched. The CDR3 sequence is 12 residues long. CDR3 loop: CASLDRADGYTF. CDR3 DNA sequence: TGTGCCTCCCTCGACAGGGCCGACGGCTACACCTTC.

This clonotype occurred a few times. The chain combines TRBV12-3 or TRBV12-4 with TRBJ1-4; D is perhaps TRBD1 (6 bases). V shed 7 bases and J shed 9 bases, with 21 bases lying between them. The CDR3 is 15 residues long. The CDR3 protein is CASTSGGAGGKKLFF. The DNA of the CDR3 is TGTGCCAGCACCTCCGGGGGGGCGGGAGGGAAAAAACTGTTTTTT.

There are many counts of this clonotype. V and J are TRBV3-1 and TRBJ2-1; no firm D call. The CDR3 spans 13 residues. Looked up from germline, CDR1 is LGHDT and CDR2 is YNNKEL (reference sequence). The ends were cut back, 4 bases at V and 9 bases at J, with 13 bases in the middle. CDR3 sequence reads: CASSRPSLVEQFF. In DNA, the CDR3 is TGTGCCAGCAGCCGTCCTTCTCTGGTTGAGCAGTTCTTC.

The genes are TRBV20-1 and TRBJ1-1; no clear D gene. The CDR3 spans 11 residues. Germline CDR1 is DFQATT and CDR2 is SNEGSKA (reference sequence). V shed 6 bases and J shed 3 bases, with 8 bases lying between them. CDR3 region: CSATPYTEAFF. In DNA form, the CDR3 reads TGCAGTGCCACCCCCTACACTGAAGCTTTCTTT.

V is TRBV27 and J is TRBJ2-7, with D possibly matching TRBD2 (6 bases). Trimming removed 3 bases from V and 2 bases from J, with 11 bases in between. The CDR3 contains 14 residues. The germline gives CDR1 MNHEY, CDR2 SMNVEV (reference sequence). In nucleotides, the CDR3 is TGTGCCAGCAGTTTGGGCGGGGTACCCTACGAGCAGTACTTC. Translating it yields CASSLGGVPYEQYF.

The V and J genes are TRBV6-1 and TRBJ2-3, with 11 bases lining up with TRBD2. This CDR3 is built from 17 residues. Germline V gene data show CDR1 as MNHNS and CDR2 as SASEGT. Unmatched junction bases numbered 7, after V lost 5 bases and J lost 0 bases. DNA for the CDR3: TGTGCCAGCAGTCCTTGGACTAGCGGGTTGAGCACAGATACGCAGTATTTT. Amino acids: CASSPWTSGLSTDTQYF.

This clonotype was seen only a few times. The chain employs TRBV5-1 and TRBJ2-3; D gene uncertain. V was shortened by 3 bases and J by 2 bases, with 19 bases between the two germline ends. This CDR3 spans 17 amino acids. CDR1 is SGHRS and CDR2 is YFSETQ in the germline V gene. CDR3: CASSSAVWRPSTDTQYF. CDR3 bases: TGCGCCAGCAGCTCTGCCGTATGGCGGCCTTCCACAGATACGCAGTATTTT.

This clonotype was recorded a few times. Written as DNA, the CDR3 is TGTGCCAGCAGCCTTCAGGCGCAAGAGACCCAGTACTTC. Protein product: CASSLQAQETQYF. The V and J genes are TRBV7-9 and TRBJ2-5, with D uncertain. Trimming took 5 bases from V and 2 from J, leaving 9 bases between them. Germline-derived CDR1 and CDR2 are SEHNR and FQNEAQ (reference sequence). The CDR3 length is 13 residues. The whole variable domain, remainder taken from reference TRBV7-9 and TRBJ2-5, is DTGVSQNPRHKITKRGQNVTFRCDPISEHNRLYWYRQTLGQGPEFLTYFQNEAQLEKSRLLSDRFSAERPKGSFSTLEIQRTEQGDSAMYLCASSLQAQETQYFGPGTRLLVL.

In this sample, this clonotype turned up many times. The chain combines TRBV2 with TRBJ1-2, with 8 positions matching TRBD1. Looked up from germline, CDR1 is SNHLY and CDR2 is FYNNEI. CDR3 length: 15 residues. The junction had 8 bases not matched to a gene; V was cut back by 5 bases and J by 3 bases. Written as DNA, the CDR3 is TGTGCCAGCAGTTATCCAGGGGGCGCAGACTATGGCTACACCTTC. Amino acids: CASSYPGGADYGYTF. The full variable domain, rest sourced from reference TRBV2 and TRBJ1-2, is EPEVTQTPSHQVTQMGQEVILRCVPISNHLYFYWYRQILGQKVEFLVSFYNNEISEKSEIFDDQFSVERPDGSNFTLKIRSTKLEDSAMYFCASSYPGGADYGYTFGSGTRLTVV.

This clonotype appeared a few times. The J gene is TRBJ2-7, the V gene TRBV18; 8 nucleotides agree with TRBD1. The germline V gene has CDR1 KGHSH and CDR2 LQKENI. V lost 0 bases and J lost 0; bases outside the gene matches: 7. This CDR3 region has 17 residues. The CDR3 bases are TGTGCCAGCTCACCACCTAGCGCGACAGGGGACTCCTACGAGCAGTACTTC. This encodes CASSPPSATGDSYEQYF.

This clonotype was detected many times. The chain uses TRBV30 and TRBJ2-7; TRBD2 agrees at 7 bases. CDR3 size: 14 residues. J gave up 6 bases and V 2 bases, and 10 bases lay outside the gene matches. CDR1 and CDR2 (germline): GTSNPN, SVGIG (reference sequence). CDR3 amino acids: CAWSLGGFPLEQYF. The CDR3 nucleotides are TGTGCCTGGAGTTTGGGGGGGTTCCCCCTCGAGCAGTACTTC. The whole variable domain, remainder taken from reference TRBV30 and TRBJ2-7, is SQTIHQWPATLVQPVGSPLSLECTVEGTSNPNLYWYRQAAGRGLQLLFYSVGIGQISSEVPQNLSASRPQDRQFILSSKKLLLSDSGFYLCAWSLGGFPLEQYFGPGTRLTVT.

This chain connects TRBV20-1 to TRBJ2-1, with TRBD2 matching 12 bases. This CDR3 is built from 15 residues. Germline CDR1 and CDR2: DFQATT and SNEGSKA (reference sequence). V was clipped by 4 bases and J by 9 bases; unmatched bases: 10. In DNA form, the CDR3 reads TGCAGTGCTACTATACTAGCGGGAGGTCTTGTTGAGCAGTTCTTC. Translation: CSATILAGGLVEQFF.

The genes are TRBV2 and TRBJ1-1; the match to TRBD1 covers 10 bases. The V gene's germline CDR1 is SNHLY and CDR2 FYNNEI. The CDR3 sequence is 16 residues long. The trim removed 7 bases at V and 3 bases at J, leaving 11 bases unmatched. CDR3 nucleotide sequence: TGTGCCAGCACCCGATCCCCAGGACAGGGGGACACTGAAGCTTTCTTT. It translates to CASTRSPGQGDTEAFF. Full variable domain (rest looked up from reference TRBV2 and TRBJ1-1): EPEVTQTPSHQVTQMGQEVILRCVPISNHLYFYWYRQILGQKVEFLVSFYNNEISEKSEIFDDQFSVERPDGSNFTLKIRSTKLEDSAMYFCASTRSPGQGDTEAFFGQGTRLTVV.

This clonotype was counted ten times or more. J is TRBJ2-7 and V is TRBV19, with D hard to call. V was shortened by 3 bases and J by 2 bases, with 8 bases between the two germline ends. CDR1 is LNHDA and CDR2 is SQIVND in the germline V gene (reference sequence). The CDR3 is made up of 13 amino acids. The CDR3 DNA reads as TGTGCCAGTAGTATGAAGCTGACCTACGAGCAGTACTTC. It is translated as CASSMKLTYEQYF.